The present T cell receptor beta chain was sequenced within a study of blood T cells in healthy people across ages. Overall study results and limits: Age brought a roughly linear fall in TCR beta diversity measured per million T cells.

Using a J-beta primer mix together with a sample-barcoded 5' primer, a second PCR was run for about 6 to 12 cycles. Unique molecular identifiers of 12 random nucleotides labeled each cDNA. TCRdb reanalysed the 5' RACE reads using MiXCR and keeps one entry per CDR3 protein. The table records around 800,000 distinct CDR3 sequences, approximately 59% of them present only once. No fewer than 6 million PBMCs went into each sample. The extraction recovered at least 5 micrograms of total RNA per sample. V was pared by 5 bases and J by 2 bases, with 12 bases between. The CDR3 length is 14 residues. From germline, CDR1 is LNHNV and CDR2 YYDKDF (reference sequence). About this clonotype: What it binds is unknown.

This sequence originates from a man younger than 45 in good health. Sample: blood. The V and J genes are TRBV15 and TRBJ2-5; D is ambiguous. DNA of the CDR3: TGTGCCACCAGCGAGAGGCAAGGACAAGAGACCCAGTACTTC. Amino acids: CATSERQGQETQYF.